This TCR beta chain was sequenced for a study of beta chain features in type 1 diabetes. Notes on the study in general: Among patients with Type 1 diabetes, TCRB CDR3s were moderately but significantly shorter in every one of the four CD4+ subsets.

The V gene lost 5 bases and the J gene lost 8 bases, with 18 bases spanning the gap. The CDR3 extends over 15 amino acids. Germline CDR1 is LNHNV and CDR2 is YYDKDF (reference sequence). About this clone: No antigen is known for it.

The investigators reverse transcribed all of the isolated RNA, so they sequenced expressed TCRB transcripts. The repertoire was sequenced with immunoSEQ multiplex PCR; TCRdb's copy has only in-frame clones and lacks some. The table shows approximately 170,000 clones, with roughly 60% occurring only once. The sequence derives from a man under 40 with type 1 diabetes. This chain connects TRBV15 to TRBJ1-4, with no clear D. The sequencing sample was made of naive CD4+ T cells from blood. CDR3 coding DNA: TGTGCCACCAGCGGCGCCGGTAACCGAGCGGAAAAACTGTTTTTT. Translating gives CATSGAGNRAEKLFF. Looking up the rest from reference TRBV15 and TRBJ1-4 gives the full variable domain: DAMVIQNPRYQVTQFGKPVTLSCSQTLNHNVMYWYQQKSSQAPKLLFHYYDKDFNNEADTPDNFQSRRPNTSFCFLDIRSPGLGDTAMYLCATSGAGNRAEKLFFGSGTQLSVL.